Below are 26 T cell receptor beta chains sequenced from a single sample in a study of blood T cell repertoires in COVID-19. Sequenced by immunoSEQ multiplex PCR; TCRdb stores in-frame clones only, minus some. The sample carries 250,000 or so clones, nearly 90% recorded once. Sequencing was carried out using PBMCs or T cells enriched from blood (not recorded which). These receptors were collected from a man younger than 40 who had recovered from COVID-19.

This clone has more than one count but fewer than ten. The chain uses TRBV21-1 and TRBJ1-5; whether TRBD1, the table's D call, matches the DNA was not checked. TRBV21-1 is shown as a pseudogene. The CDR3 has 13 residues. CDR3 nucleotides: TGTGCCAGCAGCATGACAGGAACTCAGCCCCAGCATTTT. The encoded protein is CASSMTGTQPQHF.

The chain uses TRBV6-5 and TRBJ1-2, with 8 nucleotides matching TRBD1. The CDR3 consists of 15 residues. The V segment lost 5 bases and the J segment 5 bases; nucleotides outside the gene matches: 10. Per germline, CDR1 MNHEY and CDR2 SVGAGI. The CDR3 DNA reads as TGTGCCAGCAGTCCGCCGGACAGGGTTAGTTATGGCTACACCTTC. It is translated as CASSPPDRVSYGYTF.

The CDR3 DNA reads as TGTGCCAGCAGGACGGGAGGTCACAATGAGCAGTTCTTC. It codes for CASRTGGHNEQFF. V is TRBV12-3 or TRBV12-4 and J is TRBJ2-1, with 7 nucleotides matching TRBD2. The CDR3 length is 13 residues. Trimming took 6 bases from V and 5 from J; bases not matched to a gene: 4.

The chain joins TRBV6-1 to TRBJ2-6; D is uncertain. The CDR3 has 14 amino acids. CDR1 MNHNS and CDR2 SASEGT come from the germline V gene. The V gene lost 2 bases and the J gene lost 4 bases, with 6 bases spanning the gap. CDR3 nucleotide sequence: TGTGCCAGCAGTGAAATCCTCGGGGCCAACGTCCTGACTTTC. Its protein product is CASSEILGANVLTF.

The chain has TRBV15 and TRBJ2-2; TRBD1 matches 9 bases. V shed 4 bases and J 1 base; nucleotides not matched to a gene: 7. CDR1 and CDR2 from the germline V gene are LNHNV and YYDKDF (reference sequence). The CDR3 has 17 amino acids. CDR3 sequence: CATSKGQGRQNTGELFF. For the CDR3, the DNA is TGTGCCACCAGCAAAGGACAGGGGCGCCAGAACACCGGGGAGCTGTTTTTT.

This sequence joins TRBV6-5 and TRBJ2-7; TRBD1 matches 7 bases. Per germline, CDR1 MNHEY and CDR2 SVGAGI. The CDR3 length is 13 residues. V dropped 10 bases and J dropped 2; count of bases not matched to a gene: 8. Here the CDR3 reads CAIRRQGTYEQYF. CDR3 DNA sequence: TGTGCCATCAGAAGACAGGGAACCTACGAGCAGTACTTC.

This clone was picked up one time. This rearrangement joins TRBV7-2 to TRBJ1-1, with D unclear. Germline V CDR1 and CDR2: SGHTA, FQGNSA. The V end lost 2 bases, the J end lost 7 bases, and 11 bases lay between the germline ends. The CDR3 is 13 residues long. CDR3 loop: CASSLKSSSEAFF. The CDR3 DNA reads as TGTGCCAGCAGCTTAAAGTCTTCGAGTGAAGCTTTCTTT.

This chain connects TRBV7-2 to TRBJ2-1; TRBD2 matches at 8 bases. Per the germline V gene, CDR1 is SGHTA and CDR2 is FQGNSA. With V trimmed by 3 bases and J by 8 bases, 3 bases remained unmatched. CDR3 size: 13 residues. The chain's CDR3 is CASSFSGKHEQFF. CDR3 nucleotide sequence: TGTGCCAGCAGCTTTAGCGGGAAGCATGAGCAGTTCTTC.

The chain links TRBV20-1 to TRBJ2-1, with D unresolved. The length of the CDR3 is 11 residues. Looked up from germline, CDR1 is DFQATT and CDR2 is SNEGSKA (reference sequence). The V end lost 2 bases, the J end lost 9 bases, and 8 bases lay between the germline ends. CDR3 protein: CSARREREQFF. In DNA form, the CDR3 reads TGCAGTGCTAGACGAGAGCGTGAGCAGTTCTTC.

V gene TRBV6-5 combines with J gene TRBJ1-2; D unresolved. Germline V gene data show CDR1 as MNHEY and CDR2 as SVGAGI. This CDR3 has 12 residues. The V end lost 7 bases, the J end lost 0 bases, and 6 bases lay between the germline ends. The CDR3 loop reads CASTSANYGYTF. CDR3 sequence (DNA): TGTGCCAGCACATCGGCTAACTATGGCTACACCTTC.

V usage is TRBV10-3 and J usage is TRBJ2-5; 8 bases agree with TRBD1. This CDR3 spans 15 amino acids. J gave up 2 bases and V 6 bases, and 8 bases lay outside the gene matches. Germline CDR1 and CDR2: ENHRY and SYGVKD. DNA for the CDR3: TGTGCCATCAGGGGGACAGGAGAGGGTCAAGAGACCCAGTACTTC. As protein: CAIRGTGEGQETQYF.

The genes are TRBV18 and TRBJ2-2, with a weak D call TRBD2 (5 bases). In germline, CDR1 is KGHSH, CDR2 LQKENI. This CDR3 has 17 residues. Trimming took off 3 bases at V and 4 bases at J, with 18 bases between the two ends. The CDR3 nucleotides are TGTGCCAGCTCACCTGGGTCAGGACGGGGTGCCACCGGGGAGCTGTTTTTT. Protein sequence: CASSPGSGRGATGELFF.

The gene calls are TRBV29-1 and TRBJ1-1, with 7 bases aligning to TRBD1. Germline trimming cut 7 bases from V and 4 bases from J; bases unmatched to any gene: 9. Germline V gene sequence: CDR1 SQVTM, CDR2 ANQGSEA. The CDR3 contains 13 residues. DNA for the CDR3: TGCAGCGCTCTTCGACAGGGTGGCACTGAAGCTTTCTTT. Its protein product is CSALRQGGTEAFF.

The V and J genes are TRBV2 and TRBJ1-4, with D tentatively TRBD1 (5 bases). Germline CDR1 and CDR2: SNHLY and FYNNEI. V lost 5 bases to trimming and J lost 8 bases, with 18 bases between them. CDR3 length: 15 amino acids. CDR3 DNA sequence: TGTGCCAGCAGTTGGGAGGCACCCGGGGGGGAAAAACTGTTTTTT. Protein product: CASSWEAPGGEKLFF.

This chain joins TRBV6-4 and TRBJ1-1, with no clear D. V was pared by 2 bases and J by 0 bases, with 4 bases between. Germline V lookup: CDR1 MRHNA, CDR2 SNTAGT. CDR3 length equals 13 residues. The CDR3 protein is CASSDGVNTEAFF. In DNA form, the CDR3 reads TGTGCCAGCAGTGACGGAGTGAACACTGAAGCTTTCTTT.

The chain joins TRBV19 to TRBJ2-7; D is possibly TRBD2 (7 bases). V was trimmed by 5 bases and J by 5 bases, leaving 16 bases between them. The CDR3 has 14 amino acids. Germline V CDR1 and CDR2: LNHDA, SQIVND (reference sequence). In nucleotides, the CDR3 is TGTGCCAGTAGTGCCGTCCAGGGGAGGGACGAGCAGTACTTC. Translation gives CASSAVQGRDEQYF.

This chain connects TRBV18 to TRBJ1-3, with D perhaps matching TRBD1 (5 bases). V dropped 8 bases and J dropped 5 bases, with 16 bases sitting between them. This CDR3 has 14 amino acids. Germline values: CDR1 KGHSH, CDR2 LQKENI. DNA of the CDR3: TGTGCCAGCGCTTACACGGAGGGGAGAAACACCATATATTTT. Its protein is CASAYTEGRNTIYF.

V and J are TRBV6-2 or TRBV6-3 and TRBJ1-1; TRBD1 matches at 7 bases. Trimming at V came to 0 bases and at J to 0 bases, leaving 1 base not matched to a gene. Germline CDR1 reads MNHEY; CDR2 reads SVGEGT. The length of the CDR3 is 15 residues. In DNA form, the CDR3 reads TGTGCCAGCAGTTACTCGGGACAGTTGAACACTGAAGCTTTCTTT. Its translation: CASSYSGQLNTEAFF.

Points on this clone: This CDR3 is also generated by other DNA sequences in the sample. This rearrangement joins TRBV5-1 to TRBJ2-1; D may be TRBD2 (6 bases). Trimming took 4 bases from V and 0 from J, leaving 11 bases between them. Germline values: CDR1 SGHRS, CDR2 YFSETQ. This CDR3 is 15 amino acids long. This CDR3 is CASSLDGSSYNEQFF. Here the CDR3 DNA reads TGCGCCAGCAGCCTGGACGGGAGCTCCTACAATGAGCAGTTCTTC.

V and J are TRBV3-1 (or the pseudogene TRBV3-2) and TRBJ2-3; D is uncertain. V was shortened by 1 base and J by 9 bases, with 8 bases between the two germline ends. Germline V lookup: CDR1 LGHDT, CDR2 YNNKEL (reference sequence). The length of the CDR3 is 12 residues. The CDR3 loop is CASSQGSQTQYF. In DNA, the CDR3 is TGTGCCAGCAGCCAAGGTTCCCAGACGCAGTATTTT.

The CDR3 coding sequence is TGTGCCAGCAGCCCCCAGACTAGCGGGAGAATCGTCGAGCAGTACTTC. Amino acid sequence: CASSPQTSGRIVEQYF. V is TRBV7-9 and J is TRBJ2-7, with TRBD2 matching over 12 bases. The germline CDR1 and CDR2 sequences are SEHNR and FQNEAQ (reference sequence). After removal of 5 bases from V and 6 bases from J, the junction contained 11 bases not matched to a gene. CDR3 length equals 16 residues.

The chain has TRBV6-5 and TRBJ2-3, with D tentatively TRBD2 (6 bases). V was trimmed by 3 bases and J by 6 bases, leaving 16 bases between them. The CDR3 runs to 15 residues. The germline V gene has CDR1 MNHEY and CDR2 SVGAGI. In DNA, the CDR3 is TGTGCCAGCAGTTATATCCGGGAGTTGTTCGATACGCAGTATTTT. As protein: CASSYIRELFDTQYF.

J is TRBJ2-2 and V is TRBV30; 7 bases agree with TRBD2. Losses at the gene ends were 0 bases for V and 4 bases for J; bases not matched to a gene: 5. Germline lookup yields CDR1 GTSNPN and CDR2 SVGIG (reference sequence). This CDR3 comprises 15 residues. CDR3 protein: CAWSVRPSGTGELFF. DNA of the CDR3: TGTGCCTGGAGTGTAAGGCCTAGCGGCACCGGGGAGCTGTTTTTT.

This clone was found a few times. The chain combines TRBV7-8 with TRBJ2-7; TRBD1 is a possible D gene (5 bases). Per the germline V gene, CDR1 is SGHVS and CDR2 is FQNEAQ. V lost 1 base and J lost 0, with 19 bases in between. This CDR3 spans 18 amino acids. The CDR3 spells CASSLEGWSSRASYEQYF. The CDR3 nucleotides read TGTGCCAGCAGCTTAGAGGGGTGGTCTAGTAGGGCCTCCTACGAGCAGTACTTC.

V and J are TRBV6-5 and TRBJ1-2; D call uncertain. V was trimmed by 8 bases and J by 0 bases, leaving 7 bases between them. Per the germline V gene, CDR1 is MNHEY and CDR2 is SVGAGI. The CDR3 length is 12 residues. The CDR3 DNA is TGTGCCAGCGGGAGGGCTAACTATGGCTACACCTTC. Encoded protein: CASGRANYGYTF.

This clone was detected only once. The CDR3 bases are TGTGCCAGCAGCCAAGAATCAGGGCTTAATCAGCCCCAGCATTTT. Its protein is CASSQESGLNQPQHF. This chain links TRBV3-1 (or the pseudogene TRBV3-2) with TRBJ1-5, with D tentatively TRBD1 (5 bases). V was trimmed by 0 bases and J by 4 bases, leaving 10 bases between them. Germline V gene lookup returns CDR1 LGHDT and CDR2 YNNKEL (reference sequence). The CDR3 is made up of 15 amino acids.